The clone carrying this T cell receptor beta chain appeared many times. The antigen is not known. This CDR3 region has 19 residues. The germline CDR1 and CDR2 sequences are SGHRS and YFSETQ. J was trimmed by 0 bases and V by 3 bases; bases with no gene match: 9. In the original processing: Using the CDR3 differences seen across clinicopathological groups, the authors built a distant-metastasis classifier for papillary thyroid cancer, which was meant to discriminate distant-metastatic patients. TCRdb called clones again from the PCR reads with MiXCR. TCRdb, not the original authors, processed these V and J calls. The sample includes around 45,000 clones, around 4% of them seen just once. This entry is derived from a study of metastatic and nonmetastatic thyroid tumors. At the level of the study: Repertoire data that came from the blood and tumor or nodule tissue of malignant and benign thyroid patients were compared. General study results and limits: In blood and tumor, TCR beta diversity was reportedly significantly higher in malignant thyroid tumors than in benign nodules.

Every patient underwent thyroid surgery untreated. The V and J genes are TRBV5-1 and TRBJ2-3; 14 bases align to TRBD2. This TCR derives from a female donor with papillary thyroid cancer or a benign thyroid nodule (not recorded which). Some clones in this sample may be carry-over from other donors' samples. Sequences were obtained from blood. The CDR3 DNA sequence: TGCGCCAGCAGCTCTCCGGGACTAGCGGGGGAATCTAGCACAGATACGCAGTATTTT. This codes for CASSSPGLAGESSTDTQYF. Combining the CDR3 with reference TRBV5-1 and TRBJ2-3 gives the whole variable domain KAGVTQTPRYLIKTRGQQVTLSCSPISGHRSVSWYQQTPGQGLQFLFEYFSETQRNKGNFPGRFSGRQFSNSRSEMNVSTLELGDSALYLCASSSPGLAGESSTDTQYFGPGTRLTVL.